Here is one TCR beta chain with its context. At one of its ends the junction is not consistent with the germline gene, which may arise from a read error. Produced via immunoSEQ multiplex PCR; TCRdb's table is partial and in-frame only. Altogether approximately 730,000 clones are present, 75% to 90% being singletons, with the ten largest covering around 0.01%. The data were obtained in a study of shared T cell receptors in the human thymus. In addition, the sample was reused for a study of human thymus T cells. From that study: Samples came from healthy Finnish infants during open corrective cardiac surgery. It was from resections taken during corrective heart surgery that the thymus tissue came. Biased V and J segment usage appeared in thymus and peripheral blood. Related work showed strongly overlapping thymic repertoires across unrelated individuals.

Sequencing was carried out using thymocytes. The sequence was obtained from a girl under three years old with a congenital heart defect.

The CDR3 DNA reads as TGTGCCAGCAGTAACTCGAGGGAGCCCCAGCATTTT. Amino acids: CASSNSREPQHF. The chain employs TRBV6-5 and TRBJ1-5; the D is unclear. This CDR3 is 12 amino acids long. In germline, CDR1 is MNHEY, CDR2 SVGAGI.